This T cell receptor (beta chain) was recovered during a study of patients and donors after allogeneic stem cell transplantation. TCRdb called the RT-PCR reads again in MiXCR, with one record for every CDR3 protein. Of approximately 20,000 distinct CDR3 sequences in the sample, 4.9% were seen once. The germline CDR1 and CDR2 sequences are DFQATT and SNEGSKA (reference sequence). The CDR3 is 15 residues long. V lost 6 bases to trimming and J lost 3 bases, with 19 bases between them. The sample holds many counts of this clonotype. Sequenced sample: blood, either unsorted or a sorted T cell fraction (not recorded which). The chain recombines TRBV20-1 with TRBJ2-3, with D perhaps given as TRBD1 or TRBD2 (6 bases each). The sequence was obtained from a human donor who was either an allogeneic HSCT recipient or a stem cell or donor lymphocyte infusion donor (not recorded which). It is not recorded whose cells these are; they may come from a transplant donor. The CDR3 loop reads CSATTGAGRTDTQYF. The CDR3 DNA is TGCAGTGCCACGACGGGGGCAGGGCGTACAGATACGCAGTATTTT.